These T cell receptor beta chains were read from a single sample in a study of T cell repertoires in cytomegalovirus infection. One entry per CDR3 protein, called by TCRdb with MiXCR from the reads. The sample has about 320,000 distinct CDR3 sequences; 8% to 9.5% are singletons. Sequences were obtained from PBMCs. The receptors were sampled from a human donor in good health (CMV status not recorded). Some clones in this sample may be carry-over from other donors' samples. CDR3s include the opening cysteine and the closing phenylalanine or tryptophan. A D gene is named only where the DNA matches it firmly. Size is omitted from some rows. Given values are once, few, many or a class for expanded clones.

d_gene | j_gene | abundance | len | v_gene | CDR3nt | CDR3aa
TRBD1 | TRBJ1-4 | many | 15 | TRBV7-2 | TGTGCCAGCAGCTTAGAACAGGGGGCGGGTGGAAAACTGTTTTTT | CASSLEQGAGGKLFF
TRBD2 | TRBJ2-1 | few | 19 | TRBV7-2 | TGTGCCAGCAGCTTACTCAGTAGCGGGGGGCCTAGCTCCTACAATGAGCAGTTCTTC | CASSLLSSGGPSSYNEQFF
. | TRBJ1-3 | many | 17 | TRBV7-8 | TGTGCCAGCAGCTTTCGACGGGACCCTCTCTCTGGAAACACCATATATTTT | CASSFRRDPLSGNTIYF
. | TRBJ2-7 | . | 12 | TRBV7-2 | TGTGCCAGCAGCTTAGGCTTTTCCGAGCAGTACTTC | CASSLGFSEQYF
. | TRBJ2-7 | many | 17 | TRBV4-3 | TGCGCCAGCAGCCAAGATTTCCCCCAAGACAGTAACTACGAGCAGTACTTC | CASSQDFPQDSNYEQYF
. | TRBJ2-2 | many | 16 | TRBV7-2 | TGTGCCAGCAGCTTCCTCCCGGGGCATGGCACCGGGGAGCTGTTTTTT | CASSFLPGHGTGELFF
TRBD1 | TRBJ1-5 | . | 16 | TRBV5-6 | TGTGCCAGCAGCTTAAATACGGGACAGGGTATTCAGCCCCAGCATTTT | CASSLNTGQGIQPQHF
TRBD1 | TRBJ1-4 | many | 15 | TRBV9 | TGTGCCAGCAGCGAGGACAGGGGGACTAATGAAAAACTGTTTTTT | CASSEDRGTNEKLFF
TRBD1 | TRBJ2-7 | few | 16 | TRBV6-6 | TGTGCCAGCAGTTACTCTGGACAGGGTCACTCCTACGAGCAGTACTTC | CASSYSGQGHSYEQYF
TRBD2 | TRBJ2-1 | . | 16 | TRBV4-2 | TGTGCCAGCAGCCAACCGAGACTAGCGGGGGGCTATGAGCAGTTCTTC | CASSQPRLAGGYEQFF
TRBD1 | TRBJ1-2 | few | 15 | TRBV6-2/TRBV6-3 | TGTGCCAGCAGTCAATCCTTGGACAGGGAATATGGCTACACCTTC | CASSQSLDREYGYTF
. | TRBJ2-2 | few | 14 | TRBV12-3/TRBV12-4 | TGTGCCAGCGGCAAGACAGAGAACACCGGGGAGCTGTTTTTT | CASGKTENTGELFF
TRBD1 | TRBJ2-1 | once | 14 | TRBV12-5 | TGTGCTAGTGGACCGGAGACAGGGGGTATGCAGCAGTTCTTC | CASGPETGGMQQFF
. | TRBJ2-1 | few | 16 | TRBV7-3 | TGTGCCAGCAGCTTAACCAGGGTCCCAAAATCGGCTGAGCAGTTCTTC | CASSLTRVPKSAEQFF
. | TRBJ2-1 | few | 14 | TRBV7-2 | TGTGCCAGCAGCTTAGCGCCGGCCTACAATGAGCAGTTCTTC | CASSLAPAYNEQFF
TRBD1 | TRBJ2-7 | . | 16 | TRBV19 | TGTACCAGTAGTAGAGCCCCCGGGACAGGGGACTACGAGCAGTACTTC | CTSSRAPGTGDYEQYF
TRBD2 | TRBJ2-7 | . | 17 | TRBV18 | TGTGCCAGCTCACCAGACCAGGGACTAGCGGGGCGTTACGAGCAGTACTTC | CASSPDQGLAGRYEQYF
. | TRBJ1-2 | few | 15 | TRBV4-2 | TGTGCCAGCAGCTTATCCCCAGGGGTGGAGTATGGCTACACCTTC | CASSLSPGVEYGYTF
TRBD1 | TRBJ1-1 | few | 14 | TRBV29-1 | TGCAGCGTTGATTTGGGGACAGGGGTCACTGAAGCTTTCTTT | CSVDLGTGVTEAFF
TRBD1 | TRBJ2-7 | many | 16 | TRBV7-8 | TGTGCCAGCAGCTTAGTGGGGGACAGGGTATTCTACGAGCAGTACTTC | CASSLVGDRVFYEQYF
TRBD1 | TRBJ2-7 | many | 14 | TRBV7-2 | TGTGCCAGCAGCAACCCGGGACAGGGCTACGAGCAGTACTTC | CASSNPGQGYEQYF
. | TRBJ2-1 | . | 11 | TRBV19 | TGTGCCAGTAGTATGGGGGCTAGCGAAATCTTC | CASSMGASEIF
TRBD2 | TRBJ2-7 | . | 20 | TRBV27 | TGTGCCAGCAGCCTTACCGCGATAGCGGGAGTGGAGTCATGGGCGAGCCGTCTGTACTTC | CASSLTAIAGVESWASRLYF
. | TRBJ2-7 | . | 15 | TRBV12-5 | TGTGCTAGTGCCCCCCGGCTAGACATTAACTACGAGCAGTACTTC | CASAPRLDINYEQYF
. | TRBJ2-2 | few | 18 | TRBV7-9 | TGTGCCAGCACGCTAGGGGGAGGGATAACAAAGAACACCGGGGAGCTGTTTTTT | CASTLGGGITKNTGELFF
TRBD1 | TRBJ2-3 | . | 15 | TRBV7-2 | TGTGCCAGCAGCCCGGACAGGGCTATAGCAGATACGCAGTATTTT | CASSPDRAIADTQYF
. | TRBJ2-7 | . | 15 | TRBV7-2 | TGTGCCAGCAGCCCATGGACGGCGCTTGCTACGGAGCAGTACTTC | CASSPWTALATEQYF
TRBD2 | TRBJ2-1 | many | 16 | TRBV7-8 | TGTGCCAGCAGCCCCCAGCGGGGGGTATACTACAATGAGCAGTTCTTC | CASSPQRGVYYNEQFF
. | TRBJ2-1 | few | 15 | TRBV11-3 | TGTGCCAGCAGCTCAGTACAGGGCTTCGGGAATGAGCAGTTCTTC | CASSSVQGFGNEQFF
. | TRBJ1-1 | . | 12 | TRBV20-1 | TGCAGTGCTCCGAAGGACAAGAAGGGCGCTTTCTTT | CSAPKDKKGAFF
TRBD2 | TRBJ2-1 | many | 15 | TRBV12-3/TRBV12-4 | TGTGCCAGCATAAAACCGGGACTACCGTACAATGAGCAGTTCTTC | CASIKPGLPYNEQFF
. | TRBJ2-7 | many | 14 | TRBV7-2 | TGTGCCAGCAGCTTAGCGGGGTGGCAAACCGAGCAGTACTTC | CASSLAGWQTEQYF
. | TRBJ2-7 | few | 14 | TRBV7-2 | . | CASSTSPGVREQYF
TRBD2 | TRBJ2-1 | many | 18 | TRBV14 | TGTGCCAGCAGCCAAGATCCTTGGATAGCGGGAGTCTTCTATGAGCAGTTCTTC | CASSQDPWIAGVFYEQFF
TRBD2 | TRBJ2-1 | many | 14 | TRBV11-3 | TGTGCCAGCAGCTCACTAGCGGGGTACAATGAGCAGTTCTTC | CASSSLAGYNEQFF
. | TRBJ2-7 | few | 13 | TRBV6-8 | TGTGCCACCAGGTCCGGGCAACCTTACGAGCAGTACTTC | CATRSGQPYEQYF
TRBD2 | TRBJ2-1 | many | 14 | TRBV20-1 | TGCAGTGCTAGACCTACTAGCGGCTACAATGAGCAGTTCTTC | CSARPTSGYNEQFF
. | TRBJ2-4 | . | 13 | TRBV20-1 | TGCTCTACGGGGGTTCTAGCCAAAAACATTCAGTACTTC | CSTGVLAKNIQYF
. | TRBJ2-1 | many | 16 | TRBV7-9 | TGTGCCAGCAGCCCTCGTGAGGGGGGGGACTACAATGAGCAGTTCTTC | CASSPREGGDYNEQFF
. | TRBJ2-2 | . | 13 | TRBV29-1 | TGCAGCGGGACAGTTACGAACACCGGGGAGCTGTTTTTT | CSGTVTNTGELFF